This T cell receptor beta chain emerged from a study of blood T cell repertoires in COVID-19. This CDR3 is built from 16 residues. Trimming left V 5 bases short and J 0 bases short, with 11 bases between. Germline CDR1 is SNHLY and CDR2 is FYNNEI. This clone was picked up a small number of times. Using immunoSEQ multiplex PCR, the repertoire was profiled, and TCRdb retains in-frame clones only, with some absent. The table has about 270,000 clones, less than 85% seen once. The sample was peripheral blood. V is TRBV2 and J is TRBJ2-6; the D is unclear. The sequence derives from a human donor with COVID-19, enrolled during active disease. The donor label of this sample is uncertain. CDR3 nucleotides: TGTGCCAGCAGTACAAGTCCTGGCTCTGGGGCCAACGTCCTGACTTTC. It codes for CASSTSPGSGANVLTF.